A single sample is the source of the 14 T cell receptor beta chains below, sequenced in a study of cytomegalovirus exposure and HLA in healthy donors. PCR primers comprised 60 Vbeta and 13 Jbeta primers. Sequencing was performed with immunoSEQ multiplex PCR; in TCRdb, only in-frame clones are kept and a portion is missing. The sample holds 150,000 to 200,000 clones, about 88% seen once. Sample: PBMCs. These receptors originate from a woman under 30 in good health and CMV-seronegative.

The chain employs TRBV6-5 and TRBJ1-1; TRBD1 matches at 9 bases. Germline CDR1 and CDR2: MNHEY and SVGAGI. After removal of 0 bases from V and 5 bases from J, the junction contained 7 bases not matched to a gene. The CDR3 loop spans 16 amino acids. CDR3 bases: TGTGCCAGCAGTTACTCGGCAGACAGGGGGTATACTGAAGCTTTCTTT. Its protein is CASSYSADRGYTEAFF.

This chain links TRBV30 with TRBJ2-4; D perhaps matches TRBD2 (5 bases). CDR1 GTSNPN and CDR2 SVGIG come from the germline V gene (reference sequence). The CDR3 is 13 amino acids. With 4 bases removed from V and 1 base from J, the gap between germline ends came to 8 bases. Written as DNA, the CDR3 is TGTGCCTGGAATGGACTTGCCAAAAACATTCAGTACTTC. Protein: CAWNGLAKNIQYF. Full variable domain (remainder filled in from reference TRBV30 and TRBJ2-4): SQTIHQWPATLVQPVGSPLSLECTVEGTSNPNLYWYRQAAGRGLQLLFYSVGIGQISSEVPQNLSASRPQDRQFILSSKKLLLSDSGFYLCAWNGLAKNIQYFGAGTRLSVL.

The chain employs TRBV6-5 and TRBJ2-3; D is uncertain. V was cut by 2 bases and J by 4 bases, with 10 bases left in between. The germline V gene encodes CDR1 MNHEY and CDR2 SVGAGI. The CDR3 runs to 14 residues. Here the CDR3 reads CASSYVAEADTQYF. CDR3 coding DNA: TGTGCCAGCAGTTACGTAGCAGAAGCAGATACGCAGTATTTT.

The chain uses TRBV7-9 and TRBJ2-6; 7 positions agree with TRBD1. CDR3 length: 17 amino acids. Germline V CDR1 and CDR2: SEHNR, FQNEAQ (reference sequence). Germline trimming cut 8 bases from V and 0 bases from J; bases unmatched to any gene: 10. CDR3 nucleotides: TGTGCCAGCTCAAGGACAGGCCTGATCTCTGGGGCCAACGTCCTGACTTTC. Translation: CASSRTGLISGANVLTF.

V and J are TRBV28 and TRBJ2-5, with D maybe TRBD1 (5 bases). The last part of the DNA fits TRBJ2-7 better; the J call may be wrong. CDR3 size: 19 residues. CDR1 is MDHEN, CDR2 SYDVKM, per germline. CDR3 coding DNA: TGTGCCAGCAGTGCCCCCTGGCGCACACAGGAAATAATAGCTTACGAGCAGTACTTC. This encodes CASSAPWRTQEIIAYEQYF.

This chain joins TRBV10-3 and TRBJ2-2; maybe TRBD2 (5 bases). The CDR3 is 16 amino acids. Germline loops: CDR1 ENHRY, CDR2 SYGVKD. V was pared by 2 bases and J by 0 bases, with 10 bases between. CDR3 DNA: TGTGCCATCAGTGAGGACGGAGGATCGAACACCGGGGAGCTGTTTTTT. The encoded protein is CAISEDGGSNTGELFF.

The chain is built from TRBV4-2 and TRBJ2-2, with 8 bases that match TRBD1. The trim removed 2 bases at V and 5 bases at J, leaving 4 bases unmatched. The CDR3 covers 15 residues. Germline V gives CDR1 LGHNA, CDR2 YNFKEQ. In DNA form, the CDR3 reads TGTGCCAGCAGCCAACCAGGGGGCGGAACCGGGGAGCTGTTTTTT. Encoded protein: CASSQPGGGTGELFF.

The chain recombines TRBV10-1 with TRBJ1-1; the D is unclear. Trimming took 0 bases from V and 1 from J, leaving 12 bases between them. From germline, CDR1 is WNHNN and CDR2 SYGVQD (reference sequence). The CDR3 contains 16 residues. The CDR3 DNA is TGCGCCAGCAGTGAGTCAAGGCAGGCGGGGAACACTGAAGCTTTCTTT. This sequence encodes CASSESRQAGNTEAFF.

This chain connects TRBV5-3 to TRBJ2-5; 15 bases are shared with TRBD2. TRBV5-3 is assigned to the ORF class and has an uncertain function. V trimming: 2 bases; J trimming: 5 bases; junction bases outside the gene matches: 13. The CDR3 has 19 residues. The CDR3 DNA is TGTGCCAGAAGCTTACCTACCGGACTAGCGGGAGGGCCAGGGGAGACCCAGTACTTC. This encodes CARSLPTGLAGGPGETQYF.

The rearrangement links TRBV11-2 to TRBJ2-1; D is uncertain. V dropped 3 bases and J dropped 9 bases, with 9 bases sitting between them. The CDR3 has 12 residues. CDR1 and CDR2 from the germline V gene are SGHAT and FQNNGV. Here the CDR3 DNA reads TGTGCCAGCAGCTTCGTAGCCCTTGAGCAGTTCTTC. This sequence encodes CASSFVALEQFF.

The chain recombines TRBV4-1 with TRBJ1-4; no definite D call. This CDR3 region has 14 residues. V shed 1 base and J shed 7 bases, with 10 bases lying between them. Looked up from germline, CDR1 is MGHRA and CDR2 is YSYEKL. The CDR3 reads CASSQGRALEKLFF. CDR3 sequence (DNA): TGCGCCAGCAGCCAAGGGCGGGCCCTTGAAAAACTGTTTTTT.

CDR3 region: CASSRTTGVDTEAFF. The CDR3 nucleotides are TGTGCCAGCTCCCGGACTACAGGGGTAGACACTGAAGCTTTCTTT. The gene calls are TRBV18 and TRBJ1-1; 7 bases align to TRBD1. Germline trimming cut 6 bases from V and 3 bases from J; bases unmatched to any gene: 10. The germline V gene has CDR1 KGHSH and CDR2 LQKENI. CDR3 length: 15 residues. Complete variable domain (other parts from reference TRBV18 and TRBJ1-1): NAGVMQNPRHLVRRRGQEARLRCSPMKGHSHVYWYRQLPEEGLKFMVYLQKENIIDESGMPKERFSAEFPKEGPSILRIQQVVRGDSAAYFCASSRTTGVDTEAFFGQGTRLTVV.

This chain uses TRBV27 with TRBJ2-5, with D perhaps matching TRBD2 (5 bases). The J call is in doubt because the DNA end fits TRBJ2-7 better. The CDR3 contains 14 residues. Looked up from germline, CDR1 is MNHEY and CDR2 is SMNVEV (reference sequence). The DNA of the CDR3 is TGTGCCAGCAGTCCATACGGGATGTACTACGAGCAGTACTTC. It is translated as CASSPYGMYYEQYF.

The chain combines TRBV7-8 with TRBJ2-5, with TRBD1 matching over 10 bases. The V segment lost 5 bases and the J segment 7 bases; nucleotides outside the gene matches: 13. CDR1 and CDR2 from the germline V gene are SGHVS and FQNEAQ. The CDR3 runs 16 residues. The CDR3 protein is CASSPQSPRQGATQYF. The CDR3 DNA sequence: TGTGCCAGCAGCCCCCAGAGCCCCCGACAGGGGGCGACCCAGTACTTC.